Sequencing of this T cell receptor beta chain was carried out in a study of beta chain features in type 1 diabetes. On this clone: This sample includes further DNA sequences coding for the same CDR3.

V shed 5 bases and J 5 bases; nucleotides not matched to a gene: 6. There are 13 residues in the CDR3. Per germline, CDR1 SGHDT and CDR2 YYEEEE. Of the isolated RNA, all was reverse transcribed, and so the sequenced material was expressed TCRB transcripts. The average read count of naive, central memory and regulatory T cell samples was a few million. The method was immunoSEQ multiplex PCR; TCRdb's version includes in-frame clones alone and lacks a portion of them. The table shows roughly 150,000 clones, with approximately 9% occurring only once. Sequenced sample: central memory CD4+ T cells from blood. The rearrangement joins TRBV5-6 to TRBJ1-1, with 7 positions matching TRBD1. The receptor comes from a woman between 18 and 29 years old in good health. CDR3 loop: CASSLTGWTEAFF. The CDR3 coding sequence is TGTGCCAGCAGTTTGACAGGGTGGACTGAAGCTTTCTTT.